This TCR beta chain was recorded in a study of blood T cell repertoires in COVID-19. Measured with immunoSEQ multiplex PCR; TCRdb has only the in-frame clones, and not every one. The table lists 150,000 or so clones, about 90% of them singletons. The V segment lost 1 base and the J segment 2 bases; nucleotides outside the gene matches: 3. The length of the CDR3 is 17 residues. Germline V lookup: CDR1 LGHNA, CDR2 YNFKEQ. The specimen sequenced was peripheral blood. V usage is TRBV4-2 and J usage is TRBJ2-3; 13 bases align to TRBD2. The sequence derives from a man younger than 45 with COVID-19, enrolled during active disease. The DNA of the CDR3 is TGTGCCAGCAGCCAAGGGGGACTAGCGGGGACCACAGATACGCAGTATTTT. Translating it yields CASSQGGLAGTTDTQYF.